A single sample is the source of the 9 T cell receptor beta chains below, sequenced in a study of graft-versus-host responses after intestinal transplantation. Their antigens are not known. Profiling relied on immunoSEQ multiplex PCR, and the TCRdb table lists in-frame clones only, not all of them. The table lists some 96,000 clones, more than 85% of them singletons. Sequenced here: unstimulated CD4+ T cells sorted from spleen or lymph node cells, sampled before transplant. These receptors were collected from a human donor who was the organ donor for an intestinal transplant.

This clone was recorded only once. This sequence joins TRBV2 and TRBJ1-5, with 8 bases that match TRBD1. The CDR3 runs to 13 residues. Germline CDR1 and CDR2: SNHLY and FYNNEI. V lost 11 bases to trimming and J lost 4 bases; unmatched junction nucleotides: 7. CDR3 coding DNA: TGTGCCTGCAAAGGACAGGGTAATCAGCCCCAGCATTTT. Residues: CACKGQGNQPQHF.

The CDR3, as DNA: TGTGCCAGCAGGGAAACAGGACGTAGCTATGGCTACACCTTC. Residues: CASRETGRSYGYTF. The rearrangement uses TRBV28 and TRBJ1-2, with a tentative D call TRBD1 (5 bases). V was pared by 6 bases and J by 4 bases, with 15 bases between. Germline V gene lookup returns CDR1 MDHEN and CDR2 SYDVKM. This CDR3 is 14 amino acids long.

The chain links TRBV5-4 to TRBJ1-1; unclear D gene. Germline V lookup: CDR1 SGHNT, CDR2 YYREEE (reference sequence). The CDR3 totals 13 residues. The V end lost 0 bases, the J end lost 3 bases, and 6 bases lay between the germline ends. CDR3 region: CASSLALYTEAFF. CDR3 DNA sequence: TGTGCCAGCAGCTTGGCGCTCTACACTGAAGCTTTCTTT.

The genes are TRBV30 and TRBJ2-5; D unclear. Gene TRBJ2-7 matches the end of the DNA better, so the J call may be wrong. The CDR3 length is 12 residues. The V gene's germline CDR1 is GTSNPN and CDR2 SVGIG (reference sequence). The CDR3 loop reads CAWRGSFYEQYF. CDR3 DNA sequence: TGTGCCTGGAGGGGTTCCTTTTACGAGCAGTACTTC.

The chain carries TRBV6-1 and TRBJ2-4; D is undetermined. Germline CDR1 is MNHNS and CDR2 is SASEGT. The CDR3 contains 15 residues. V was shortened by 0 bases and J by 10 bases, with 16 bases between the two germline ends. The CDR3 bases are TGTGCCAGCAGTGAAGCGTTTGCCACCCCCGGGATTCAGTACTTC. It translates to CASSEAFATPGIQYF.

V is TRBV11-3 and J is TRBJ2-3, with 8 bases matching TRBD2. V was pared by 5 bases and J by 0 bases, with 13 bases of the junction left unmatched. The V gene's germline CDR1 is SGHNT and CDR2 YENEEA. CDR3 size: 18 residues. For the CDR3, the DNA is TGTGCCAGCAGCCACTACTGGGCACTAGCGGCGAGCACAGATACGCAGTATTTT. It yields the protein CASSHYWALAASTDTQYF.

This clone was counted only a few times. This rearrangement joins TRBV13 to TRBJ1-6; D unresolved. The CDR3 has 15 amino acids. Trimming cost V 5 bases and J 9 bases, with 17 bases left between them. Germline CDR1 PRHDT, CDR2 FYEKMQ (reference sequence). The CDR3 DNA reads TGTGCCAGCAGCCCCCGGGCAGGCCCTTTTTCACCCCTCCACTTT. Amino acid sequence: CASSPRAGPFSPLHF.

The chain couples TRBV30 to TRBJ1-2; D is uncertain. CDR3 size: 14 residues. Trimming shortened V by 3 bases and J by 8 bases, and 19 bases separated the two germline ends. Germline assignment: CDR1 GTSNPN and CDR2 SVGIG (reference sequence). For the CDR3, the DNA is TGTGCCTGGAGCGAACCAGCGGCTCCCGCGGGCTACACCTTC. Amino acid sequence: CAWSEPAAPAGYTF.

This sequence joins TRBV6-1 and TRBJ1-6; D is possibly TRBD1 (6 bases). CDR3 length: 17 residues. Between the trimmed V and J ends, which lost 2 bases and 5 bases, there was a span of 16 bases. From germline, CDR1 is MNHNS and CDR2 SASEGT. The CDR3 loop reads CASSEWNGGADNSPLHF. As DNA, the CDR3 is TGTGCCAGCAGTGAATGGAATGGGGGGGCGGATAATTCACCCCTCCACTTT.